Following are 13 T cell receptor beta chains from one sample sequenced in a study of control samples from healthy donors and cancer patients. The table came from immunoSEQ multiplex PCR; TCRdb's copy has only in-frame clones and leaves some out. The repertoire holds approximately 100,000 clones, with over 85% as singletons. The sequenced sample was blood. These receptors came from a human donor in good health. The donor label of this sample is uncertain.

This chain uses TRBV29-1 with TRBJ1-3; the D gene is possibly TRBD1 (5 bases). Germline V gene sequence: CDR1 SQVTM, CDR2 ANQGSEA. The CDR3 totals 13 residues. The V gene lost 4 bases and the J gene lost 2 bases, with 9 bases spanning the gap. CDR3 sequence: CSVGDGAGNTIYF. CDR3 coding DNA: TGCAGCGTTGGGGACGGCGCTGGAAACACCATATATTTT.

This rearrangement joins TRBV19 to TRBJ2-7; a possible D gene is TRBD2 (6 bases). Looked up from germline, CDR1 is LNHDA and CDR2 is SQIVND (reference sequence). The CDR3 covers 15 residues. V lost 5 bases, J lost 2 bases, and 16 bases lay in between. Here the CDR3 reads CASSSWRGGAYEQYF. The CDR3 nucleotides are TGTGCCAGTAGTTCGTGGAGGGGCGGAGCCTACGAGCAGTACTTC.

The chain is built from TRBV10-2 and TRBJ1-1; a weak D match, TRBD1 (5 bases). CDR1 is WSHSY and CDR2 is SAAADI in the germline V gene. There are 13 residues in the CDR3. V dropped 5 bases and J dropped 6 bases, with 13 bases sitting between them. The CDR3 nucleotides read TGCGCCAGCAGTTGGGGGGAAAGTGCTGAAGCTTTCTTT. Translating it yields CASSWGESAEAFF.

The CDR3 sequence is CASSIGDRVSGELFF. CDR3 nucleotide sequence: TGTGCCAGTAGTATAGGGGACAGGGTTTCAGGGGAGCTGTTTTTT. The rearrangement links TRBV19 to TRBJ2-2; 9 positions agree with TRBD1. The CDR3 length is 15 residues. The germline V gene encodes CDR1 LNHDA and CDR2 SQIVND (reference sequence). The junction had 5 bases not matched to a gene; V was cut back by 1 base and J by 8 bases.

V is TRBV7-6 and J is TRBJ2-2; D call uncertain. Germline V gene data show CDR1 as SGHVS and CDR2 as FNYEAQ. Trimming cost V 1 base and J 0 bases, with 15 bases left between them. CDR3 length: 18 residues. The CDR3 is CASSLDGQSVANTGELFF. DNA for the CDR3: TGTGCCAGCAGCTTAGATGGGCAGTCAGTCGCGAACACCGGGGAGCTGTTTTTT.

This sequence joins TRBV6-5 and TRBJ1-6, with D uncertain. The CDR3 runs 15 residues. V was clipped by 5 bases and J by 8 bases, with 16 bases between them. Germline V gene data show CDR1 as MNHEY and CDR2 as SVGAGI. The chain's CDR3 is CASSREGVPHSPLHF. In DNA form, the CDR3 reads TGTGCCAGCAGTAGGGAGGGAGTGCCTCATTCACCCCTCCACTTT.

The J gene is TRBJ1-5, the V gene TRBV7-9; the D is unclear. The CDR3 is 15 residues long. CDR1 and CDR2 (germline): SEHNR, FQNEAQ (reference sequence). With 1 base removed from V and 2 bases from J, the gap between germline ends came to 9 bases. CDR3 protein: CASSLEGIGNQPQHF. In DNA, the CDR3 is TGTGCCAGCAGCTTAGAGGGAATAGGCAATCAGCCCCAGCATTTT.

This sequence joins TRBV6-2 or TRBV6-3 and TRBJ1-1; no firm D call. Germline loops: CDR1 MNHEY, CDR2 SVGEGT. The V gene lost 5 bases and the J gene lost 0 bases, with 16 bases spanning the gap. The CDR3 is 16 amino acids. CDR3 bases: TGTGCCAGCAGTCCCCGAAGGCAGACCCTGAACACTGAAGCTTTCTTT. Translating it yields CASSPRRQTLNTEAFF.

The count of this clone is one. The rearrangement joins TRBV30 to TRBJ1-1; 9 bases match TRBD1. The CDR3 runs to 15 residues. Germline V gene lookup returns CDR1 GTSNPN and CDR2 SVGIG (reference sequence). V gave up 1 base and J gave up 8 bases; unmatched junction bases: 11. CDR3 in DNA: TGTGCCTGGAGTGCCTATGACAGGGGGAGAAACGAAGCTTTCTTT. It specifies CAWSAYDRGRNEAFF. The whole variable domain, filled in from reference TRBV30 and TRBJ1-1, reads SQTIHQWPATLVQPVGSPLSLECTVEGTSNPNLYWYRQAAGRGLQLLFYSVGIGQISSEVPQNLSASRPQDRQFILSSKKLLLSDSGFYLCAWSAYDRGRNEAFFGQGTRLTVV.

The chain joins TRBV19 to TRBJ1-5, with D possibly TRBD1 on 5 matching bases. CDR1 and CDR2 (germline): LNHDA, SQIVND (reference sequence). The CDR3 runs to 15 residues. Deletions cut 7 bases from V and 7 bases from J, with 20 bases between. The CDR3 loop reads CASKDRDLVGQPQHF. As DNA, the CDR3 is TGTGCCAGTAAAGACCGGGACCTCGTCGGCCAGCCCCAGCATTTT.

The chain is built from TRBV9 and TRBJ2-1, with a tentative D call TRBD1 (5 bases). Trimming shortened V by 0 bases and J by 4 bases, and 14 bases separated the two germline ends. The CDR3 has 16 amino acids. Germline CDR1 SGDLS, CDR2 YYNGEE. The CDR3 loop reads CASSVVGDGAYNEQFF. DNA for the CDR3: TGTGCCAGCAGCGTAGTAGGGGATGGGGCATACAATGAGCAGTTCTTC.

The rearrangement links TRBV12-5 to TRBJ1-1; 7 nucleotides line up with TRBD1. Trimming at V came to 9 bases and at J to 0 bases, leaving 10 bases not matched to a gene. The CDR3 has 15 amino acids. Germline V gene sequence: CDR1 LGHNT, CDR2 FRNRAP. CDR3 coding DNA: TGTGCTAGCTCTAATCCGGGACAGATGAACACTGAAGCTTTCTTT. This translates into CASSNPGQMNTEAFF.

The sample holds a few counts of this clone. The genes are TRBV2 and TRBJ1-1; D unclear. Germline CDR1 is SNHLY and CDR2 is FYNNEI. The ends were cut back, 7 bases at V and 2 bases at J, with 11 bases in the middle. The CDR3 length is 13 residues. The DNA for the CDR3 is TGTGCCAGCATCCGAGACGTTAACACTGAAGCTTTCTTT. Its protein product is CASIRDVNTEAFF.